Presented here are 17 T cell receptor beta chains from one specimen sequenced in a study of shared clonotypes between healthy human individuals. Data came from immunoSEQ multiplex PCR; TCRdb stores just in-frame clones and leaves some out. Altogether 800,000 to 950,000 clones are present, 90% to 97% being singletons, with the ten largest covering less than 0.25%. It was CD45RO-negative cells, positively selected for CCR7, that made up naive CD8 cells, with terminally differentiated effector memory CD45RA+ cells excluded. The source material was naive CD8+ T cells sorted from blood. These receptors were collected from a man aged 30-40 years in good health.

The chain uses TRBV5-5 and TRBJ1-2; unclear D gene. The germline V gene encodes CDR1 SGHKS and CDR2 YYEKEE (reference sequence). This CDR3 comprises 13 residues. Trimming removed 0 bases from V and 8 bases from J, with 11 bases in between. This CDR3 is CASSLDLRKGYTF. The CDR3 region has the DNA TGTGCCAGCAGCTTGGACCTACGGAAAGGCTACACCTTC. Looking up the rest from reference TRBV5-5 and TRBJ1-2 gives the full variable domain: DAGVTQSPTHLIKTRGQQVTLRCSPISGHKSVSWYQQVLGQGPQFIFQYYEKEERGRGNFPDRFSARQFPNYSSELNVNALLLGDSALYLCASSLDLRKGYTFGSGTRLTVV.

This clone was seen only a few times. Other DNA sequences in this specimen translate into the identical CDR3. The CDR3 is CASSQGTGELFF. The CDR3 nucleotides are TGCGCCAGCAGCCAAGGAACCGGGGAGCTGTTTTTT. V is TRBV4-1 and J is TRBJ2-2; D is uncertain. This CDR3 has 12 amino acids. The V end was cut by 1 base, the J end by 5 bases, with 2 bases between. The germline CDR1 and CDR2 sequences are MGHRA and YSYEKL.

The chain employs TRBV6-1 and TRBJ1-5; D gene unclear. Germline V gene data show CDR1 as MNHNS and CDR2 as SASEGT. V was clipped by 6 bases and J by 1 base, with 7 bases between them. The CDR3 totals 13 residues. CDR3 bases: TGTGCCAGCAGGGCCGGGAGCAATCAGCCCCAGCATTTT. Translating gives CASRAGSNQPQHF.

This clone was seen only once. The chain employs TRBV28 and TRBJ2-7; the match to TRBD2 covers 15 bases. This CDR3 is built from 17 residues. CDR1 MDHEN and CDR2 SYDVKM come from the germline V gene. V lost 6 bases, J lost 6 bases, and 12 bases stayed unmatched. The CDR3, as DNA: TGTGCCAGCAGCCTACAGAGCCCGGGACTAGCGGGAGGCGAGCAGTACTTC. This sequence encodes CASSLQSPGLAGGEQYF. Using reference TRBV28 and TRBJ2-7 for the parts outside the CDR3, the full variable domain is DVKVTQSSRYLVKRTGEKVFLECVQDMDHENMFWYRQDPGLGLRLIYFSYDVKMKEKGDIPEGYSVSREKKERFSLILESASTNQTSMYLCASSLQSPGLAGGEQYFGPGTRLTVT.

This chain connects TRBV11-3 to TRBJ2-1; D may match TRBD1 or TRBD2 (5 bases each). The CDR3 contains 13 residues. V lost 5 bases to trimming and J lost 5 bases, with 10 bases between them. Per the germline V gene, CDR1 is SGHNT and CDR2 is YENEEA. CDR3 nucleotides: TGTGCCAGCAGCCCTCGGGACGACAATGAGCAGTTCTTC. Residues: CASSPRDDNEQFF.

The rearrangement uses TRBV4-3 and TRBJ2-7; 12 bases are shared with TRBD2. Germline V lookup: CDR1 LGHNA, CDR2 YSLEER. The junction had 1 base not matched to a gene; V was cut back by 3 bases and J by 4 bases. This CDR3 is 14 amino acids long. CDR3 sequence: CASSHGLAGYEQYF. CDR3 bases: TGCGCCAGCAGCCATGGACTAGCGGGATACGAGCAGTACTTC.

The genes are TRBV5-1 and TRBJ2-7; D tentatively reads TRBD1 or TRBD2 (5 bases each). Trimming pared 4 bases from V and 4 bases from J, leaving 9 bases between. The CDR3 spans 12 residues. In germline, CDR1 is SGHRS, CDR2 YFSETQ. CDR3 sequence (DNA): TGCGCCAGCAGCCGGGACGGATACGAGCAGTACTTC. This translates into CASSRDGYEQYF.

The chain combines TRBV12-5 with TRBJ2-1, with no clear D. V lost 1 base and J lost 5, with 6 bases in between. Germline-derived CDR1 and CDR2 are LGHNT and FRNRAP. The CDR3 extends over 13 amino acids. CDR3 loop: CASGLEWDNEQFF. CDR3 nucleotide sequence: TGTGCTAGTGGTTTGGAGTGGGACAATGAGCAGTTCTTC.

V and J are TRBV28 and TRBJ2-1, with 9 nucleotides matching TRBD2. The germline CDR1 and CDR2 sequences are MDHEN and SYDVKM. J lost 4 bases, V lost 4 bases, and 2 bases had no gene match. CDR3 length equals 14 residues. In DNA form, the CDR3 reads TGTGCCAGCAGTTCTGCGGGAGGGTACAATGAGCAGTTCTTC. It is translated as CASSSAGGYNEQFF. The full variable domain, rest sourced from reference TRBV28 and TRBJ2-1, is DVKVTQSSRYLVKRTGEKVFLECVQDMDHENMFWYRQDPGLGLRLIYFSYDVKMKEKGDIPEGYSVSREKKERFSLILESASTNQTSMYLCASSSAGGYNEQFFGPGTRLTVL.

The chain recombines TRBV5-6 with TRBJ2-5; 7 nucleotides line up with TRBD2. V lost 0 bases and J lost 2; bases outside the gene matches: 4. Germline CDR1 and CDR2: SGHDT and YYEEEE. The CDR3 extends over 15 amino acids. CDR3 DNA: TGTGCCAGCAGCTTGGATAGGGGAGGGCAAGAGACCCAGTACTTC. This translates into CASSLDRGGQETQYF. The complete variable domain, with remaining parts taken from reference TRBV5-6 and TRBJ2-5, reads DAGVTQSPTHLIKTRGQQVTLRCSPKSGHDTVSWYQQALGQGPQFIFQYYEEEERQRGNFPDRFSGHQFPNYSSELNVNALLLGDSALYLCASSLDRGGQETQYFGPGTRLLVL.

The chain combines TRBV9 with TRBJ2-7, with D possibly TRBD2 on 6 matching bases. There are 18 residues in the CDR3. V shed 3 bases and J shed 3 bases, with 25 bases lying between them. Germline V gene data show CDR1 as SGDLS and CDR2 as YYNGEE. The CDR3, as DNA: TGTGCCAGCAGCGCTTCCCCTTTACTAGCTGAAACGGGCTACGAGCAGTACTTC. Translating it yields CASSASPLLAETGYEQYF.

This clone is a singleton in its sample. This sequence joins TRBV7-8 and TRBJ2-7; 9 bases agree with TRBD2. The junction had 9 bases not matched to a gene; V was cut back by 1 base and J by 5 bases. CDR3 length: 16 amino acids. Germline assignment: CDR1 SGHVS and CDR2 FQNEAQ. CDR3 nucleotides: TGTGCCAGCAGCTTAGTAGTAGCGGGAGACGGGGACGAGCAGTACTTC. Translated: CASSLVVAGDGDEQYF.

Details on this clone: The sample contains more than one DNA sequence encoding this CDR3. This sequence joins TRBV9 and TRBJ2-2; no definite D call. The CDR3 consists of 13 residues. Germline V lookup: CDR1 SGDLS, CDR2 YYNGEE. V was pared by 4 bases and J by 4 bases, with 8 bases between. The CDR3 bases are TGTGCCAGCAGCCCGGGCGGCACCGGGGAGCTGTTTTTT. Its protein is CASSPGGTGELFF.

This clone was picked up one time. The chain joins TRBV5-4 to TRBJ2-7; possibly TRBD1 or TRBD2 for D (5 bases each). Trimming left V 2 bases short and J 2 bases short, with 11 bases between. This CDR3 has 14 residues. Germline V gene data show CDR1 as SGHNT and CDR2 as YYREEE (reference sequence). The CDR3 DNA sequence: TGTGCCAGCAGCTTTCACACGGGGCCCTACGAGCAGTACTTC. Translating it yields CASSFHTGPYEQYF.

This clone was seen only a few times. The rearrangement joins TRBV28 to TRBJ1-2; D is unresolved. Deletions cut 6 bases from V and 2 bases from J, with 16 bases between. CDR3 length: 15 amino acids. CDR1 is MDHEN, CDR2 SYDVKM, per germline. The CDR3 region is CASSSPGTGNYGYTF. The DNA of the CDR3 is TGTGCCAGCAGCTCTCCGGGAACGGGGAACTATGGCTACACCTTC.

CDR3 DNA sequence: TGCGCCAGCAGCCCGGGGACGGAGAACACTGAAGCTTTCTTT. Protein product: CASSPGTENTEAFF. This chain uses TRBV5-1 with TRBJ1-1; D possibly corresponds to TRBD1 (5 bases). There are 14 residues in the CDR3. Looked up from germline, CDR1 is SGHRS and CDR2 is YFSETQ. V was clipped by 4 bases and J by 1 base, with 11 bases between them.

With respect to this clone: Other DNA sequences within the sample encode an identical CDR3. The chain is built from TRBV7-9 and TRBJ1-5, with D possibly TRBD1 on 5 matching bases. V lost 3 bases to trimming and J lost 4 bases, with 7 bases between them. The V gene's germline CDR1 is SEHNR and CDR2 FQNEAQ (reference sequence). The CDR3 runs 13 residues. The CDR3 here is CASSFGGNQPQHF. CDR3 DNA: TGTGCCAGCAGCTTCGGGGGAAATCAGCCCCAGCATTTT.